Reported below is one T cell receptor (beta chain). This entry comes from a study of blood T cell repertoires in COVID-19. Original processing notes: Cell counts per sample came from amplifying reference gene primers. Assay used: immunoSEQ multiplex PCR; TCRdb lists only in-frame clones, some missing. D and trimming were read from the DNA, whereas the V and J calls and clone size are those reported in that table. The data show some 140,000 clones, roughly 84% seen once. Germline V gene lookup returns CDR1 KGHSH and CDR2 LQKENI. The CDR3 extends over 15 amino acids. V shed 4 bases and J 11 bases; nucleotides not matched to a gene: 11.

This rearrangement joins TRBV18 to TRBJ2-7; 13 bases are a match to TRBD2. This TCR was recovered from a man aged 60-69 years with acute or convalescent COVID-19. The sample consisted of peripheral blood. The CDR3 is CASSLGLAGDQGEYF. The CDR3 DNA reads TGTGCCAGCTCACTCGGACTAGCGGGAGATCAGGGGGAGTACTTC. The full variable domain, its missing parts supplied by reference TRBV18 and TRBJ2-7, is NAGVMQNPRHLVRRRGQEARLRCSPMKGHSHVYWYRQLPEEGLKFMVYLQKENIIDESGMPKERFSAEFPKEGPSILRIQQVVRGDSAAYFCASSLGLAGDQGEYFGPGTRLTVT.